These T cell receptor beta chains were read from a single sample in a study of kidney transplant recipient with SARS-CoV-2 infection. TCRdb re-called the reads through MiXCR, storing one row per CDR3 protein. This sample has approximately 250,000 distinct CDR3 sequences, with more than 25% found just once. The sample here was a blood sample, taken at baseline and around day 110 from a kidney transplant recipient. These receptors originate from a male patient in his thirties who had COVID-19 and was a kidney transplant recipient. Some T cells may trace back to the graft donor. Both conserved end residues are part of each CDR3. The D gene is left open where the match is weak. Clone size is shown for a subset of rows, as once, few, many or a class of expanded clone.

clone size	V gene	J gene	D gene	CDR3 DNA	CDR3 protein
many	TRBV19	TRBJ1-3	-	TGTGCCACCGGAGTTGCTGGAAACACCATATATTTT	CATGVAGNTIYF
-	TRBV6-2/TRBV6-3	TRBJ2-5	TRBD2	TGTGCCAGCAGCCACCCGATGGGACTAGCGGGAGGGCCCTCGACCCAGTACTTC	CASSHPMGLAGGPSTQYF
many	TRBV27	TRBJ1-3	-	TGTGCCAGCAGTCAAGCTTCCGGAAACACCATATATTTT	CASSQASGNTIYF
many	TRBV4-3	TRBJ2-1	TRBD2	TGCGCCAGCAGCCAAGATCCGGGTAGACAGCGGGGCACCTACAATGAGCAGTTCTTC	CASSQDPGRQRGTYNEQFF
many	TRBV3-1	TRBJ1-1	-	TGTGCCAGCAGCATGGAATATCCCATTTCAATTCGCACTGAAGCTTTCTTT	CASSMEYPISIRTEAFF
many	TRBV2	TRBJ1-1	-	TGTGCCAGCAGACATCCAGAGGGGACTGAAGCTTTCTTT	CASRHPEGTEAFF
many	TRBV6-2/TRBV6-3	TRBJ2-5	-	TGTGCCAGCAGTTACCCGACGGGACCACAAGAGACCCAGTACTTC	CASSYPTGPQETQYF
many	TRBV5-6	TRBJ1-2	-	TGTGCCAGCGCGAATCACAATAGTCGAAAGACCTATGGCTACACCTTC	CASANHNSRKTYGYTF
-	TRBV6-4	TRBJ2-1	TRBD2	TGTGCCAGCAGCCCCCTAGCGGGTTCTGGAAATGAGCAGTTCTTC	CASSPLAGSGNEQFF
few	TRBV10-3	TRBJ1-1	-	TGTGCCATCAGTGAAGGTGAAAGGAGTCCTGAAGCTTTCTTT	CAISEGERSPEAFF
many	TRBV7-9	TRBJ1-5	-	TGTGCCAGCAGCCCCTGGGGCTCGAATCAGCCCCAGCATTTT	CASSPWGSNQPQHF
few	TRBV6-4	TRBJ2-1	TRBD2	TGTGCCAGCACCACGGTGGGCGGGGGGTCCGGCGATGAGCAGTTCTTC	CASTTVGGGSGDEQFF
-	TRBV5-6	TRBJ2-3	-	TGTGCCAGCAGCTTCGGCCAGGGATCCACAGATACGCAGTATTTT	CASSFGQGSTDTQYF
many	TRBV27	TRBJ2-7	-	TGTGCCAGCAGTTTATCGAGGCAGGTATCCTACGAGCAGTACTTC	CASSLSRQVSYEQYF